These 15 T cell receptor beta chains were all obtained from the same sample, sequenced in a study of blood T cell repertoires in COVID-19. Assay used: immunoSEQ multiplex PCR; TCRdb lists only in-frame clones, some missing. The repertoire holds around 70,000 clones, with roughly nine tenths as singletons. The specimen sequenced was peripheral blood. These receptors were obtained from a man aged 50-60 years with acute or convalescent COVID-19.

The J gene is TRBJ1-4, the V gene TRBV3-1 (or the pseudogene TRBV3-2), with TRBD1 matching 8 bases. Germline V gives CDR1 LGHDT, CDR2 YNNKEL (reference sequence). The V segment lost 4 bases and the J segment 8 bases; nucleotides outside the gene matches: 12. The CDR3 is made up of 16 amino acids. In nucleotides, the CDR3 is TGTGCCAGCAGCCCTAAAAGGACAGGGTTAGAAGAAAAACTGTTTTTT. The encoded protein is CASSPKRTGLEEKLFF.

This rearrangement joins TRBV2 to TRBJ1-5; 7 positions agree with TRBD1. V lost 5 bases to trimming and J lost 7 bases; unmatched junction nucleotides: 11. This CDR3 is built from 15 residues. Germline values: CDR1 SNHLY, CDR2 FYNNEI. CDR3 bases: TGTGCCAGCAGTTTCCGGGCCAAGGGGGCCCAGCCCCAGCATTTT. Translating gives CASSFRAKGAQPQHF.

The CDR3 spells CASSQVGGSGNTIYF. In nucleotides, the CDR3 is TGTGCCAGCAGCCAAGTTGGAGGGTCTGGAAACACCATATATTTT. The gene calls are TRBV4-2 and TRBJ1-3; no definite D call. Per germline, CDR1 LGHNA and CDR2 YNFKEQ. Trimming pared 1 base from V and 1 base from J, leaving 8 bases between. The CDR3 totals 15 residues.

This clone was detected once. This rearrangement joins TRBV28 to TRBJ2-1; 9 bases are a match to TRBD2. The CDR3 loop spans 14 amino acids. From germline, CDR1 is MDHEN and CDR2 SYDVKM. The V gene end was trimmed by 7 bases and the J gene end by 5 bases; junction bases not matched to a gene: 6. The DNA of the CDR3 is TGTGCCAGCACGGGGCGGGAGGGCCACAATGAGCAGTTCTTC. It codes for CASTGREGHNEQFF. Full variable domain (missing parts from reference TRBV28 and TRBJ2-1): DVKVTQSSRYLVKRTGEKVFLECVQDMDHENMFWYRQDPGLGLRLIYFSYDVKMKEKGDIPEGYSVSREKKERFSLILESASTNQTSMYLCASTGREGHNEQFFGPGTRLTVL.

The gene calls are TRBV2 and TRBJ2-7; D is uncertain. Germline V lookup: CDR1 SNHLY, CDR2 FYNNEI. V lost 4 bases and J lost 3, with 4 bases in between. The CDR3 extends over 11 amino acids. Here the CDR3 reads CASSGSYEQYV. The CDR3 DNA reads as TGTGCCAGCAGTGGCAGCTACGAGCAGTACGTC.

This clone was seen a handful of times. The chain recombines TRBV6-4 with TRBJ1-2; no definite D call. Germline CDR1 MRHNA, CDR2 SNTAGT. V lost 6 bases to trimming and J lost 8 bases, with 16 bases between them. The CDR3 sequence is 13 residues long. CDR3 nucleotides: TGTGCCAGCAGCCCAAGGCTAGGCGACGGCTACACCTTC. This codes for CASSPRLGDGYTF.

The rearrangement joins TRBV6-2 or TRBV6-3 to TRBJ2-6; 7 bases align to TRBD1. The J segment lost 0 bases and the V segment lost 4 bases, leaving 18 bases of the junction unmatched. CDR1 and CDR2 (germline): MNHEY, SVGEGT. The CDR3 totals 21 residues. The CDR3 DNA is TGTGCCAGCAGTTCCATTAGGACAGGAGGAACCTCATTCTCTGGGGCCAACGTCCTGACTTTC. Its translation: CASSSIRTGGTSFSGANVLTF.

The chain carries TRBV5-4 and TRBJ2-3; D may be TRBD1 (6 bases). This CDR3 has 13 residues. V was clipped by 6 bases and J by 1 base, with 9 bases between them. CDR1 is SGHNT, CDR2 YYREEE, per germline (reference sequence). The chain's CDR3 is CASMYRGTDTQYF. The CDR3 nucleotides are TGTGCCAGCATGTACAGGGGCACAGATACGCAGTATTTT.

The V gene is TRBV19, the J gene TRBJ2-7; no definite D call. CDR1 LNHDA and CDR2 SQIVND come from the germline V gene (reference sequence). This CDR3 spans 12 amino acids. Trimming pared 5 bases from V and 3 bases from J, leaving 8 bases between. Here the CDR3 reads CASSQRGYEQYF. CDR3 coding DNA: TGTGCCAGTAGTCAGCGAGGCTACGAGCAGTACTTC. The complete variable domain, with remaining parts taken from reference TRBV19 and TRBJ2-7, reads DGGITQSPKYLFRKEGQNVTLSCEQNLNHDAMYWYRQDPGQGLRLIYYSQIVNDFQKGDIAEGYSVSREKKESFPLTVTSAQKNPTAFYLCASSQRGYEQYFGPGTRLTVT.

This chain uses TRBV28 with TRBJ1-4; 11 bases are a match to TRBD1. V was clipped by 7 bases and J by 8 bases; unmatched bases: 6. CDR1 MDHEN and CDR2 SYDVKM come from the germline V gene. The length of the CDR3 is 14 residues. CDR3 nucleotide sequence: TGTGCCAGCAACATGGGACAGGGGGAAGAAAAACTGTTTTTT. The encoded protein is CASNMGQGEEKLFF. The variable domain in full, with the rest retrieved from reference TRBV28 and TRBJ1-4, is DVKVTQSSRYLVKRTGEKVFLECVQDMDHENMFWYRQDPGLGLRLIYFSYDVKMKEKGDIPEGYSVSREKKERFSLILESASTNQTSMYLCASNMGQGEEKLFFGSGTQLSVL.

The chain links TRBV5-8 to TRBJ2-3; 12 bases are shared with TRBD2. This CDR3 is built from 15 residues. With 4 bases clipped from V and 8 bases from J, the junction kept 8 bases outside the gene matches. Germline lookup yields CDR1 SGHTS and CDR2 YDEGEE. The CDR3 here is CASSTLAGGLGTQYF. Here the CDR3 DNA reads TGTGCCAGCAGCACTCTAGCGGGAGGGCTAGGTACGCAGTATTTT.

This chain links TRBV11-2 with TRBJ2-5, with TRBD1 as a possible D gene (6 bases). V shed 4 bases and J shed 2 bases, with 11 bases lying between them. This CDR3 has 14 amino acids. Looked up from germline, CDR1 is SGHAT and CDR2 is FQNNGV. The chain's CDR3 is CASSWGPNQETQYF. As DNA, the CDR3 is TGTGCCAGCAGCTGGGGGCCCAATCAAGAGACCCAGTACTTC.

The rearrangement links TRBV6-5 to TRBJ2-5; tentative D call: TRBD2 (5 bases). Germline assignment: CDR1 MNHEY and CDR2 SVGAGI. The V gene lost 4 bases and the J gene lost 5 bases, with 11 bases spanning the gap. CDR3 length: 13 amino acids. CDR3 residues: CASSLTKRETQYF. The CDR3 DNA sequence: TGTGCCAGCAGTTTGACTAAGAGGGAGACCCAGTACTTC.

The chain links TRBV19 to TRBJ1-1; a weak D match, TRBD1 (6 bases). The CDR3 length is 14 residues. V was cut by 5 bases and J by 1 base, with 11 bases left in between. Germline values: CDR1 LNHDA, CDR2 SQIVND (reference sequence). CDR3 in amino acids: CASSSRTENTEAFF. In DNA form, the CDR3 reads TGTGCCAGTAGTTCCCGGACAGAGAACACTGAAGCTTTCTTT.

This chain joins TRBV19 and TRBJ2-3; a weak D match, TRBD2 (6 bases). V lost 5 bases to trimming and J lost 3 bases, with 9 bases between them. The CDR3 has 13 amino acids. Germline V gene lookup returns CDR1 LNHDA and CDR2 SQIVND (reference sequence). The CDR3 DNA follows: TGTGCCAGTAGTGTACTAGCTACAGATACGCAGTATTTT. Translating it yields CASSVLATDTQYF.